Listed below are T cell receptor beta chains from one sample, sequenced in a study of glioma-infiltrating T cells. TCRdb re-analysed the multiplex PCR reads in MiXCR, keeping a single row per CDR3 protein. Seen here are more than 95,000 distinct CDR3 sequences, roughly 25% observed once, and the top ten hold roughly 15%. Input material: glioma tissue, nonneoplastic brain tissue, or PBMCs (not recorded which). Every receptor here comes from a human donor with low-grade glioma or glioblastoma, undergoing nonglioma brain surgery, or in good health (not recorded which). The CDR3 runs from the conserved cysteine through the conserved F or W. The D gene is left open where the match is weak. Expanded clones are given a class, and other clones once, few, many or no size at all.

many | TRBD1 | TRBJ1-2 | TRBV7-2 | TGTGCCAGCAGCGCAAATACGGGACAGCCTTATGGCTACACCTTC | CASSANTGQPYGYTF
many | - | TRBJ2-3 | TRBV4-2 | TGTGCCAGCAGCCAAGGACTGAGCACAGATACGCAGTATTTT | CASSQGLSTDTQYF
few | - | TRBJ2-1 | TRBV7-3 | TGTGCCAGCAGCTTAAGGACTTGGGGCGAGCAGTTCTTC | CASSLRTWGEQFF
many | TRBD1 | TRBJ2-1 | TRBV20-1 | TGCAGTGCTAGGGCTCCACAGGGGTCCTACAATGAGCAGTTCTTC | CSARAPQGSYNEQFF
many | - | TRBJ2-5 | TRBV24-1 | TGTGCCACCAGTGATACGGGGGCGCCCCAAGAGACCCAGTACTTC | CATSDTGAPQETQYF
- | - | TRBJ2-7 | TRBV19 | TGTGCCAGTAGTCCATCCCCCCGGGACGGCTACGAGCAGTACTTC | CASSPSPRDGYEQYF
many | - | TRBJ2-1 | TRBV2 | TGTGCCAGCAGTAAAGACGGGGGGCCAAACAATGAGCAGTTCTTC | CASSKDGGPNNEQFF
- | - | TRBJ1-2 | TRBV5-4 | TGTGCCAGCAGCCACGACTCCGCAGGTGGCTACACCTTC | CASSHDSAGGYTF
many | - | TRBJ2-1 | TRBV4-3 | TGCGCCAGCAGCCAAGGACGGCACAATGAGCAGTTCTTC | CASSQGRHNEQFF
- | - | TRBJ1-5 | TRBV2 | TGTGCCAGCAGTGAAGCCAGGGTGGGTCAGCCCCAGCATTTT | CASSEARVGQPQHF
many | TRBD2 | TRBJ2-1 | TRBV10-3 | TGTGCCATCTCGGACAGCGGGAGCGCTTCCTACAATGAGCAGTTCTTC | CAISDSGSASYNEQFF
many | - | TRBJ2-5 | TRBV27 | TGTGCCAGCAGTTTAAGAGACAGCCAAGAGACCCAGTACTTC | CASSLRDSQETQYF
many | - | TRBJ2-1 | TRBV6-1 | TGTGCCAGCAGCCCGACTACTACCCCGTACAATGAGCAGTTCTTC | CASSPTTTPYNEQFF
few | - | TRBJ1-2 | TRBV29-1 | TGCAGCTTCAGAAACCAAAGACAGAACTATGGCTACACCTTC | CSFRNQRQNYGYTF
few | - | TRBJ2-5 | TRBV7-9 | TGTGCCAGCAGCTTAGGGGGCGCGAGGCAAGAGACCCAGTACTTC | CASSLGGARQETQYF
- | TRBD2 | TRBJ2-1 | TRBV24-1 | TGTGCCACCAGTGATGGGGGACTAGCGAGCCCCCATGAGCAGTTCTTC | CATSDGGLASPHEQFF
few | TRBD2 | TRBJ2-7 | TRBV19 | TGTGCCAGTAGTAGACCCGGGACTAGCGGGAGTTACGAGCAGTACTTC | CASSRPGTSGSYEQYF
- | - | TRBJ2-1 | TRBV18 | TGTGCCCGCTCCCCCCCGGGCGGCGCTGCGCCGTTCTTC | CARSPPGGAAPFF
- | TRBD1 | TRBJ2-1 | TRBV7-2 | TGTGCCAGCAGCTTCCAAGGACAGGGGGCGCCCCATGAGCAGTTCTTC | CASSFQGQGAPHEQFF
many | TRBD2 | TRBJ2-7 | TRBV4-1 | TGCGCCAGCAGCCAAGAGGCAGCGGGAGGGCCCTACGAGCAGTACTTC | CASSQEAAGGPYEQYF
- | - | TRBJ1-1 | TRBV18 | TGTGCCAGCTCGATCGTGGGGAAAGACACTGAAGCTTTCTTT | CASSIVGKDTEAFF
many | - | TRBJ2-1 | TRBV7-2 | TGTGCCAGCAGCTTATCGGCAGGGCAAAACAATGAGCAGTTCTTC | CASSLSAGQNNEQFF
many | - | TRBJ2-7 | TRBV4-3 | TGCGCCAGCAGCCAAGATCGTTTGGGCGAGCAGTACTTC | CASSQDRLGEQYF
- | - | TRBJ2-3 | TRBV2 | TGTGCCAGCAGTGAGTCGTGGGAAGATACGCAGTATTTT | CASSESWEDTQYF
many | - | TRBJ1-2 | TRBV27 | TGTGCCAGCAGTTTCTCATTTAGGGGGACGGATGACTATGGCTACACCTTC | CASSFSFRGTDDYGYTF
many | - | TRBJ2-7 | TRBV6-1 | TGTGCCAGCAGTTATCGGGACGGAAGAGCCTACGAGCAGTACTTC | CASSYRDGRAYEQYF
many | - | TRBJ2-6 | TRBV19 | TGTGCCAGTAGACTGATCTCTGGGGCCAACGTCCTGACTTTC | CASRLISGANVLTF
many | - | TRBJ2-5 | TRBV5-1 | TGCGCCAGCAATCGGGGTAACCAAGAGACCCAGTACTTC | CASNRGNQETQYF
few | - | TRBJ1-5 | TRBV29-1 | TGCAGCGTCCGGGACGCCGATCAGCCCCAGCATTTT | CSVRDADQPQHF
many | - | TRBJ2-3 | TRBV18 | TGTGCCAGCGAAGAGGGGCGCACAGATACGCAGTATTTT | CASEEGRTDTQYF
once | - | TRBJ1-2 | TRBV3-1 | TGTGCCAGCAGCTCCGGGAAAGAGTATGGCTACACCTTC | CASSSGKEYGYTF
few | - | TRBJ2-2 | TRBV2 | TGTGCCAGCAGTAAGGGTCCTAACACCGGGGAGCTGTTTTTT | CASSKGPNTGELFF
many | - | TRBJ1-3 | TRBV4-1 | TGCGCCAGCAGCCAGGACCAGGTGACGGCTGGAAACACCATATATTTT | CASSQDQVTAGNTIYF
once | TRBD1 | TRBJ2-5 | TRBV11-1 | TGTGCCAGCAGCCGTCTCCGGGACAGGGCTCAAGAGACCCAGTACTTC | CASSRLRDRAQETQYF
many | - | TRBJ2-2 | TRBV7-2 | TGTGCCAGCAGCTTCTCCTTTGGACCCGGGGAGCTGTTTTTT | CASSFSFGPGELFF
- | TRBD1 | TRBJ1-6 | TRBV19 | TGTGCCAGTAGTATGACTACAGGGGGCTATAATTCACCCCTCAACTTT | CASSMTTGGYNSPLNF
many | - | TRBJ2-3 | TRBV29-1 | TGCAGCGTTCGGACTAATAGGAATACAGATACGCAGTATTTT | CSVRTNRNTDTQYF
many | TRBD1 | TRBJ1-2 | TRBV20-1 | TGCAGTGCTAGAGATGGTGGTAGGGGGCGCGAGAGCTATGGCTACACCTTC | CSARDGGRGRESYGYTF
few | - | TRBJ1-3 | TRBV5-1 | TGCGCCAGCAGCTTCGCCCAGAACAAGTTCTCTGGAAACACCATATATTTT | CASSFAQNKFSGNTIYF
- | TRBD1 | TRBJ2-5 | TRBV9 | TGTGCCAGCAGCGCGGGGACAGGGGGGTACCAAGAGACCCAGTACTTC | CASSAGTGGYQETQYF
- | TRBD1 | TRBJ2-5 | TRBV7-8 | TGTGCCAGCAGCACGGACAGGGTAGAGACCCAGTACTTC | CASSTDRVETQYF
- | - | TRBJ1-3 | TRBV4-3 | TGCGCCAGCAGCCAAACGACAGCCAGCTCTGGAAACACCATATATTTT | CASSQTTASSGNTIYF
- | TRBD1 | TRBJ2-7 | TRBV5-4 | TGTGCCAGCAGCTTGGACAGGGGACAGGAGCAGTACTTC | CASSLDRGQEQYF
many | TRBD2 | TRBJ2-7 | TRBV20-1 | TGCAGTGCTACCCCTTTGGGGACTAGCGGTTCCTACGAGCAGTACTTC | CSATPLGTSGSYEQYF
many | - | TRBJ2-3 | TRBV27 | TGTGCCAGCAGTTTTCTCCGGACTAGCACAGATACGCAGTATTTT | CASSFLRTSTDTQYF
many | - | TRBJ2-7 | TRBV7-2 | TGTGCCAGCAGCTCCGACCCCCGTTACGAGCAGTACTTC | CASSSDPRYEQYF
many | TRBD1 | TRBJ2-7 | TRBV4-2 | TGTGCCAGCAGCCAAACAGGGGTCCACGAGCAGTACTTC | CASSQTGVHEQYF
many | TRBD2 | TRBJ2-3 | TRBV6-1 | TGTGCCAGCAGCCGAGGGACTAGCGTCAGCACAGATACGCAGTATTTT | CASSRGTSVSTDTQYF
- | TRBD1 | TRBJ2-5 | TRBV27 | TGTGCCAGCAGACAGAGACAGGGGACGGGGACCCAGTACTTC | CASRQRQGTGTQYF
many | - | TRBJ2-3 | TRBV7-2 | TGTGCCAGCAGGTGGCAGGGAGGAGATACGCAGTATTTT | CASRWQGGDTQYF
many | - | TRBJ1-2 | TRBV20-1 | TGCAGTGCTAGAGACCCTGTAGGGATCGGGGGCTACACCTTC | CSARDPVGIGGYTF
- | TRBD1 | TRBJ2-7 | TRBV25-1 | TGTGCCAGCGGGAGGACAGGGCTGACCGAGCAGTACTTC | CASGRTGLTEQYF
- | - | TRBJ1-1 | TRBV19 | TGTGCCAGTAGTATAAACACGAACACTGAAGCTTTCTTT | CASSINTNTEAFF
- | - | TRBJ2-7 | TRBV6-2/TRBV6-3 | TGTGCCCGCCGCCCCCCCGGGTCCGCGCCGTCCTTC | CARRPPGSAPSF
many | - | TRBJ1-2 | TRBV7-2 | TGTGCCAGCAGCTTAGCCACGGAAAACTATGGCTACACCTTC | CASSLATENYGYTF